The present T cell receptor beta chain was sequenced within a study of T cells in Graves' hyperthyroidism and ophthalmopathy. CDR1 and CDR2 (germline): MGHDK, SYGVNS. The CDR3 has 15 residues. After removal of 1 base from V and 4 bases from J, the junction contained 3 bases not matched to a gene. This clonotype showed up just a few times. No antigen is known for it. Study-level results: The blood repertoire included most of the expanded thyroid clonotypes above 0.001.

Hyperthyroidism in the patients, aged 18 to 65, was newly diagnosed and under 2 months in duration. Patients showing uncontrolled infection, other autoimmune disease, pregnancy or lactation were ineligible. The PBMCs were sourced from fresh peripheral blood (approximately 9.6 ml). RNA transcripts yielded amplified TCR beta CDR3 regions. When the TCR CDR3 underwent first-round RT-PCR, the HTBI primer set was used. TCRdb independently ran MiXCR on the multiplex PCR reads; one entry per CDR3 protein. The sample carries hundreds of thousands of distinct CDR3 sequences, approximately 40% recorded once. Sequenced material: blood. The chain uses TRBV25-1 and TRBJ2-2, with 7 bases lining up with TRBD1. The clonotype was recovered from a man aged 18 to 35 with Graves' hyperthyroidism. The CDR3 sequence: CASSEWDSATGELFF. DNA of the CDR3: TGTGCCAGCAGTGAATGGGACAGCGCCACCGGGGAGCTGTTTTTT.